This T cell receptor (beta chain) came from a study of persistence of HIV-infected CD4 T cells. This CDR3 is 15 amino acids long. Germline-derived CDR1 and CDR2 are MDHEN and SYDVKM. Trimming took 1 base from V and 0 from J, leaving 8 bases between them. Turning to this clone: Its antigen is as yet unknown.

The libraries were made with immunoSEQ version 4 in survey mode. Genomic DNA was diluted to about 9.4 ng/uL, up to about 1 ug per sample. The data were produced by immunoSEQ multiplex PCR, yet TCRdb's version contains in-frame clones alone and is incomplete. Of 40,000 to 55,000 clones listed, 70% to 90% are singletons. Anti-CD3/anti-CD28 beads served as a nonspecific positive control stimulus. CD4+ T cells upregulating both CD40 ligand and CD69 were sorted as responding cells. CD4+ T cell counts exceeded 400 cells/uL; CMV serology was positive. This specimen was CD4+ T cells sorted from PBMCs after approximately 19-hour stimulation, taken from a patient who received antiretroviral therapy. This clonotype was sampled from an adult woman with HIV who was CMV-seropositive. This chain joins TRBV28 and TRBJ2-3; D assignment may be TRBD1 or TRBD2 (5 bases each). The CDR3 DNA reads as TGTGCCAGCAGTTTATCGGGACCTAGCACAGATACGCAGTATTTT. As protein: CASSLSGPSTDTQYF.